Listed here is a single T cell receptor beta chain. Its matching antigen is unknown. Germline values: CDR1 LNHNV, CDR2 YYDKDF (reference sequence). The CDR3 length is 13 residues. The V end was cut by 0 bases, the J end by 4 bases, with 3 bases between. This specimen comes from a study of graft-versus-host responses after intestinal transplantation. Using immunoSEQ multiplex PCR, the repertoire was profiled, and TCRdb retains in-frame clones only, with some absent. This table holds over 80,000 clones, about 82% found once. Study-level findings and limits: Present in recipient marrow, GvH clones included some that appeared first in ileum or blood. After transplant, early declines in HvG clones were associated with peak levels of circulating GvH clones.

The clonotype was recovered from a human patient who received an intestinal transplant, so some T cells may come from the graft donor. This chain uses TRBV15 with TRBJ2-2; D gene unclear. The sample consisted of PBMCs, taken 255 days after intestinal transplant. The CDR3 DNA is TGTGCCACCAGCAGAGAGCTCACCGGGGAGCTGTTTTTT. It translates to CATSRELTGELFF.